These 18 T cell receptor beta chains share one sample of origin, sequenced in a study of cytomegalovirus exposure and HLA in healthy donors. PCR amplification relied on 60 Vbeta primers (plus 13 Jbeta primers). Some clones are missing from TCRdb's copy, which holds only in-frame ones; the method was immunoSEQ multiplex PCR. The sample lists about 89,000 clones, about 80% seen once, with 1.4% in the top ten. Sequencing was carried out using PBMCs. The receptors shown here come from a male donor in good health and CMV-seronegative.

This clone was counted only a few times. This chain joins TRBV6-1 and TRBJ2-5; TRBD2 agrees at 10 bases. The V gene's germline CDR1 is MNHNS and CDR2 SASEGT. J lost 1 base, V lost 1 base, and 3 bases had no gene match. The CDR3 has 16 amino acids. This CDR3 is CASSEEPSGSQETQYF. For the CDR3, the DNA is TGTGCCAGCAGTGAAGAGCCTAGCGGGAGCCAAGAGACCCAGTACTTC.

The rearrangement uses TRBV11-3 and TRBJ2-3, with unresolved D. V shed 5 bases and J shed 0 bases, with 15 bases lying between them. The length of the CDR3 is 16 residues. Germline CDR1 is SGHNT and CDR2 is YENEEA. This CDR3 is CASSLGHPGSTDTQYF. DNA of the CDR3: TGTGCCAGCAGCCTCGGCCACCCCGGGAGCACAGATACGCAGTATTTT.

This clone appeared a few times. This chain uses TRBV4-1 with TRBJ2-7; 7 bases match TRBD1. The V gene end was trimmed by 0 bases and the J gene end by 5 bases; junction bases not matched to a gene: 7. Germline V gene lookup returns CDR1 MGHRA and CDR2 YSYEKL. The CDR3 runs to 15 residues. CDR3 sequence (DNA): TGCGCCAGCAGCCAAGAAATGCCAGGGGGACACGAGCAGTACTTC. Residues: CASSQEMPGGHEQYF.

There are a few counts of this clone. The chain joins TRBV9 to TRBJ2-7; D might be TRBD1 (5 bases). The germline V gene has CDR1 SGDLS and CDR2 YYNGEE. Trimming removed 0 bases at V and 7 bases at J, with 11 bases between. This CDR3 spans 13 amino acids. In DNA form, the CDR3 reads TGTGCCAGCAGCGTAGGGCAGGGTCGAGAGCAGTACTTC. It translates to CASSVGQGREQYF.

This chain links TRBV29-1 with TRBJ2-7; perhaps TRBD1 as D (6 bases). Germline V gene sequence: CDR1 SQVTM, CDR2 ANQGSEA. The CDR3 has 14 amino acids. V lost 4 bases and J 2 bases, leaving 15 bases between the germline ends. CDR3 protein: CSVVLGAITYEQYF. CDR3 coding DNA: TGCAGCGTTGTTTTGGGGGCTATAACCTACGAGCAGTACTTC.

A few counts support this clone. This sequence joins TRBV15 and TRBJ2-3; TRBD2 is a possible D gene (5 bases). V lost 1 base to trimming and J lost 2 bases, with 22 bases between them. Germline V gene lookup returns CDR1 LNHNV and CDR2 YYDKDF (reference sequence). This CDR3 has 19 amino acids. The CDR3 coding sequence is TGTGCCACCAGCAGAGTCCCTCCCCCCCTAGCTTTGCACACAGATACGCAGTATTTT. Translation gives CATSRVPPPLALHTDTQYF.

The chain uses TRBV28 and TRBJ1-2, with 8 bases aligning to TRBD1. J lost 2 bases, V lost 6 bases, and 8 bases had no gene match. Looked up from germline, CDR1 is MDHEN and CDR2 is SYDVKM. The CDR3 is made up of 15 amino acids. The CDR3 is CASRPSGGVNYGYTF. In DNA form, the CDR3 reads TGTGCCAGCAGGCCTTCAGGGGGCGTGAACTATGGCTACACCTTC.

V and J are TRBV15 and TRBJ1-4; D possibly corresponds to TRBD1 (5 bases). Germline V CDR1 and CDR2: LNHNV, YYDKDF (reference sequence). V was cut by 0 bases and J by 4 bases, with 12 bases left in between. The CDR3 is 16 amino acids. CDR3 residues: CATSRDPGVVNEKLFF. The CDR3 coding sequence is TGTGCCACCAGCAGAGATCCGGGGGTGGTTAATGAAAAACTGTTTTTT.

The gene calls are TRBV6-5 and TRBJ2-7, with D perhaps matching TRBD2 (5 bases). The germline V gene encodes CDR1 MNHEY and CDR2 SVGAGI. V was clipped by 3 bases and J by 6 bases, with 12 bases between them. CDR3 length: 13 amino acids. The CDR3 DNA is TGTGCCAGCAGTTATTACGAGGGTGGCGAGCAGTACTTC. Amino acids: CASSYYEGGEQYF.

A note on this clone: The same CDR3 also results from other DNA sequences found in this sample. This sequence joins TRBV7-9 and TRBJ1-2, with 9 positions matching TRBD1. The CDR3 is 15 residues long. The J segment lost 8 bases and the V segment lost 5 bases, leaving 12 bases of the junction unmatched. From germline, CDR1 is SEHNR and CDR2 FQNEAQ (reference sequence). Written as DNA, the CDR3 is TGTGCCAGCAGCCCGGATCACAGGGGGCATATGGGCTACACCTTC. Amino acids: CASSPDHRGHMGYTF.

V gene TRBV5-4 combines with J gene TRBJ2-1; the match to TRBD2 covers 10 bases. The germline gives CDR1 SGHNT, CDR2 YYREEE (reference sequence). The CDR3 sequence is 15 residues long. V shed 2 bases, J shed 5 bases, and the junction held 4 bases outside the gene matches. CDR3 protein: CASSLAGGPHNEQFF. The CDR3 DNA is TGTGCCAGCAGCTTAGCGGGAGGGCCCCACAATGAGCAGTTCTTC.

The chain has TRBV9 and TRBJ1-1, with unresolved D. Trimming left V 4 bases short and J 1 base short, with 8 bases between. Germline V gene data show CDR1 as SGDLS and CDR2 as YYNGEE. The CDR3 extends over 13 amino acids. The CDR3 DNA reads as TGTGCCAGCAGCTCAGGTCGGAACACTGAAGCTTTCTTT. Protein sequence: CASSSGRNTEAFF. The full variable domain, completed using reference TRBV9 and TRBJ1-1, is DSGVTQTPKHLITATGQRVTLRCSPRSGDLSVYWYQQSLDQGLQFLIQYYNGEERAKGNILERFSAQQFPDLHSELNLSSLELGDSALYFCASSSGRNTEAFFGQGTRLTVV.

The chain links TRBV11-2 to TRBJ1-2; a possible D gene is TRBD1 (6 bases). Per the germline V gene, CDR1 is SGHAT and CDR2 is FQNNGV. The V gene lost 5 bases and the J gene lost 4 bases, with 11 bases spanning the gap. The CDR3 runs to 13 residues. CDR3 loop: CASSQGGIYGYTF. The DNA for the CDR3 is TGTGCCAGCAGCCAAGGGGGAATCTATGGCTACACCTTC.

This sequence joins TRBV18 and TRBJ2-2; TRBD2 might be the D (5 bases). Germline values: CDR1 KGHSH, CDR2 LQKENI. The CDR3 contains 13 residues. The ends were cut back, 2 bases at V and 7 bases at J, with 8 bases in the middle. CDR3 residues: CASSPWGDGELFF. The CDR3 nucleotides are TGTGCCAGCTCACCATGGGGAGACGGGGAGCTGTTTTTT. Using reference TRBV18 and TRBJ2-2 for the parts outside the CDR3, the full variable domain is NAGVMQNPRHLVRRRGQEARLRCSPMKGHSHVYWYRQLPEEGLKFMVYLQKENIIDESGMPKERFSAEFPKEGPSILRIQQVVRGDSAAYFCASSPWGDGELFFGEGSRLTVL.

The rearrangement uses TRBV5-4 and TRBJ1-2, with 9 bases that match TRBD1. This CDR3 has 15 amino acids. The junction had 12 bases not matched to a gene; V was cut back by 4 bases and J by 8 bases. Germline V gene sequence: CDR1 SGHNT, CDR2 YYREEE (reference sequence). The CDR3 protein is CASSGRPGQGFGYTF. CDR3 sequence (DNA): TGTGCCAGCAGCGGAAGACCGGGACAGGGCTTCGGCTACACCTTC.

The chain recombines TRBV11-3 with TRBJ2-5; 7 bases match TRBD2. This CDR3 is built from 13 residues. Unmatched junction bases numbered 6, after V lost 0 bases and J lost 11 bases. Germline V CDR1 and CDR2: SGHNT, YENEEA. CDR3 DNA sequence: TGTGCCAGCAGCTTAGACCCAGGGCGGGAGCAGTACTTC. Its protein product is CASSLDPGREQYF.

To note about this clone: An end of the junction does not agree with germline; a read error may underlie this. The chain links TRBV6-1 to TRBJ2-6, with D possibly matching TRBD1 (5 bases). Germline values: CDR1 MNHNS, CDR2 SASEGT. CDR3 size: 14 residues. The CDR3 protein is CASSESAGANGLTF. The CDR3 region has the DNA TGTGCCAGCAGTGAATCCGCTGGGGCCAACGGCCTGACTTTC.

This chain uses TRBV2 with TRBJ2-3; no reliable D call. The V end lost 7 bases, the J end lost 2 bases, and 10 bases lay between the germline ends. CDR3 length equals 13 residues. CDR1 SNHLY and CDR2 FYNNEI come from the germline V gene. The CDR3: CASKRMFTDTQYF. The DNA of the CDR3 is TGTGCCAGCAAGAGGATGTTCACAGATACGCAGTATTTT.